This is a list of T cell receptor beta chains from one sample in a study of blood T cell repertoires in COVID-19. TCRdb keeps only in-frame clones here, not all; method: immunoSEQ multiplex PCR. Here the sample spans 300,000 to 450,000 clones, about 89% being singletons. The sample comprised peripheral blood. These receptors were obtained from a woman aged 25 to 45 with COVID-19, enrolled during active disease. CDR3s include the opening cysteine and the closing phenylalanine or tryptophan. The D gene is left open where the match is weak. A row's size may be missing; if present it is once, few, many or a size class.

CDR3: CASSQEWVDRGYGYTF
DNA: TGCGCCAGCAGCCAAGAGTGGGTGGACAGGGGTTATGGCTACACCTTC
V: TRBV4-1
size: NA
J: TRBJ1-2
D: TRBD1

CDR3: CASTRGDRASYEQYF
DNA: TGCGCCAGCACCCGTGGGGACAGGGCCTCCTACGAGCAGTACTTC
V: TRBV5-1
size: NA
J: TRBJ2-7
D: TRBD1

CDR3: CASSLGTNSYNEQFF
DNA: TGTGCCAGCAGCTTAGGAACTAATAGTTACAATGAGCAGTTCTTC
V: TRBV7-2
size: NA
J: TRBJ2-1
D: NA

CDR3: CASSPGLLGSTEAFF
DNA: TGTGCCAGCAGTCCGGGACTCCTGGGGAGCACTGAAGCTTTCTTT
V: TRBV5-4
size: NA
J: TRBJ1-1
D: NA

CDR3: CASSLVVFLRTGMTDTQYF
DNA: TGTGCCAGCAGCTTGGTGGTCTTTTTGAGGACAGGGATGACAGATACGCAGTATTTT
V: TRBV5-8
size: NA
J: TRBJ2-3
D: TRBD1

CDR3: CASSRRTIAGGLNEQFF
DNA: TGTGCCAGCAGCCGCAGGACAATAGCGGGGGGGCTTAATGAGCAGTTCTTC
V: TRBV7-2
size: NA
J: TRBJ2-1
D: TRBD2

CDR3: CASSGEVRQGHGYTF
DNA: TGTGCCAGCAGTGGTGAGGTCCGACAGGGGCATGGCTACACCTTC
V: TRBV2
size: NA
J: TRBJ1-2
D: TRBD1

CDR3: CASSPTGQAGAGYTF
DNA: TGCGCCAGCAGCCCAACGGGACAGGCGGGTGCTGGCTACACCTTC
V: TRBV4-3
size: NA
J: TRBJ1-2
D: TRBD1

CDR3: CASSPQGQGLGLEYF
DNA: TGTGCCAGCAGCCCTCAGGGACAGGGCCTTGGTTTGGAGTACTTC
V: TRBV7-2
size: NA
J: TRBJ2-7
D: TRBD1

CDR3: CAWGRDYRETQYF
DNA: TGTGCCTGGGGCCGGGACTACCGAGAGACCCAGTACTTC
V: TRBV30
size: NA
J: TRBJ2-5
D: TRBD2

CDR3: CGSGRDNFNYGYTF
DNA: TGCGGGTCCGGCAGGGATAATTTTAACTATGGCTACACCTTC
V: TRBV7-2
size: NA
J: TRBJ1-2
D: NA

CDR3: CASSILNTGELFF
DNA: TGTGCCAGTAGTATCTTGAACACCGGGGAGCTGTTTTTT
V: TRBV19
size: NA
J: TRBJ2-2
D: NA

CDR3: CASRGQSTDTQYF
DNA: TGTGCCAGCCGCGGGCAGAGCACAGATACGCAGTATTTT
V: TRBV7-2
size: NA
J: TRBJ2-3
D: NA

CDR3: CASDAGSGNTIYF
DNA: TGTGCCAGTGATGCGGGCTCTGGAAACACCATATATTTT
V: TRBV12-3/TRBV12-4
size: once
J: TRBJ1-3
D: NA

CDR3: CASSSRDTGELFF
DNA: TGTGCCAGCAGCTCCCGGGACACCGGGGAGCTGTTTTTT
V: TRBV11-3
size: NA
J: TRBJ2-2
D: NA

CDR3: CASTLNEKLFF
DNA: TGTGCCAGCACCTTAAATGAAAAACTGTTTTTT
V: TRBV28
size: NA
J: TRBJ1-4
D: NA

CDR3: CASSAGLDEQFF
DNA: TGTGCCAGCAGCGCTGGGCTGGATGAGCAGTTCTTC
V: TRBV3-1/TRBV3-2
size: once
J: TRBJ2-1
D: NA

CDR3: CASRGNAGGEYNEQFF
DNA: TGTGCCAGTAGAGGAAACGCGGGGGGGGAGTACAATGAGCAGTTCTTC
V: TRBV19
size: NA
J: TRBJ2-1
D: TRBD2

CDR3: CASSLRGASGWNEQFF
DNA: TGTGCCAGCAGCTTAAGGGGAGCTAGCGGGTGGAATGAGCAGTTCTTC
V: TRBV7-2
size: NA
J: TRBJ2-1
D: TRBD2

CDR3: CASSDELDTEAFF
DNA: TGTGCCAGCAGTGACGAGTTGGACACTGAAGCTTTCTTT
V: TRBV6-4
size: NA
J: TRBJ1-1
D: NA

CDR3: CASRKGQGPTDTQYF
DNA: TGTGCCAGCAGGAAGGGGCAGGGCCCCACAGATACGCAGTATTTT
V: TRBV6-4
size: once
J: TRBJ2-3
D: NA

CDR3: CATSRAGRDQPQHF
DNA: TGTGCCACCAGCAGAGCCGGCAGGGATCAGCCCCAGCATTTT
V: TRBV15
size: NA
J: TRBJ1-5
D: NA

CDR3: CASSPGNQPQHF
DNA: TGTGCCAGCAGTCCAGGCAATCAGCCCCAGCATTTT
V: TRBV6-6
size: few
J: TRBJ1-5
D: NA

CDR3: CASSLGLAVRTGELFF
DNA: TGTGCCAGCAGCTTAGGACTAGCGGTGCGCACCGGGGAGCTGTTTTTT
V: TRBV7-2
size: NA
J: TRBJ2-2
D: TRBD2

CDR3: CASSFGLADQETQYF
DNA: TGCGCCAGCAGCTTTGGACTAGCGGACCAAGAGACCCAGTACTTC
V: TRBV5-1
size: NA
J: TRBJ2-5
D: TRBD2

CDR3: CASSLTGPHITDTQYF
DNA: TGTGCCAGCAGTTTGACAGGCCCCCATATAACAGATACGCAGTATTTT
V: TRBV27
size: NA
J: TRBJ2-3
D: NA

CDR3: CATSEEGVGNQPQHF
DNA: TGTGCCACCAGTGAAGAGGGGGTGGGCAATCAGCCCCAGCATTTT
V: TRBV24-1
size: NA
J: TRBJ1-5
D: NA

CDR3: CASSAGQTNTEAFF
DNA: TGTGCCAGCTCAGCGGGACAGACGAACACTGAAGCTTTCTTT
V: TRBV18
size: NA
J: TRBJ1-1
D: TRBD1

CDR3: CASRAGDRVSEQYF
DNA: TGTGCCAGCAGGGCCGGGGACAGGGTCTCTGAGCAGTACTTC
V: TRBV28
size: NA
J: TRBJ2-7
D: TRBD1

CDR3: CASSFLTSGRFNEQFF
DNA: TGTGCCAGCAGTTTCCTGACTAGCGGGAGGTTCAATGAGCAGTTCTTC
V: TRBV6-5
size: once
J: TRBJ2-1
D: TRBD2

CDR3: CASSLEPRGERDNEQFF
DNA: TGTGCCAGCAGCTTAGAACCCCGCGGCGAGCGGGACAATGAGCAGTTCTTC
V: TRBV7-9
size: NA
J: TRBJ2-1
D: NA

CDR3: CASSGASGGTNTQYF
DNA: TGTGCCAGCAGTGGGGCTAGCGGGGGAACAAATACGCAGTATTTT
V: TRBV2
size: once
J: TRBJ2-3
D: TRBD2

CDR3: CASSTGARAIYEQYF
DNA: TGTGCCAGTAGCACAGGGGCAAGGGCGATATACGAGCAGTACTTC
V: TRBV19
size: NA
J: TRBJ2-7
D: TRBD1

CDR3: CASSTLAGPNTEQFF
DNA: TGTGCCAGCAGTACCCTAGCGGGACCCAATACAGAGCAGTTCTTC
V: TRBV6-5
size: NA
J: TRBJ2-1
D: TRBD2

CDR3: CSAMGALGYTF
DNA: TGCAGTGCGATGGGGGCGTTGGGCTACACCTTC
V: TRBV20-1
size: NA
J: TRBJ1-2
D: NA

CDR3: CASASPGQGDGYTF
DNA: TGTGCCAGCGCCTCCCCGGGACAGGGGGATGGCTACACCTTC
V: TRBV28
size: NA
J: TRBJ1-2
D: TRBD1

CDR3: CASSQDLNREISYNEQFF
DNA: TGTGCCAGCAGCCAAGATCTCAACAGGGAGATTTCCTACAATGAGCAGTTCTTC
V: TRBV3-1/TRBV3-2
size: NA
J: TRBJ2-1
D: NA

CDR3: CASSTQGYNSPLHF
DNA: TGTGCCAGCAGCACACAGGGATATAATTCACCCCTCCACTTT
V: TRBV5-4
size: NA
J: TRBJ1-6
D: NA

CDR3: CASSLPGQGTDTQYF
DNA: TGTGCCAGCAGTTTACCGGGACAGGGCACAGATACGCAGTATTTT
V: TRBV27
size: NA
J: TRBJ2-3
D: TRBD1